These T cell receptor beta chains were read from a single sample in a study of identical twins. TCRdb ran MiXCR on the 5' RACE reads and lists one entry per CDR3 protein. The data hold 1.5 million to 2 million distinct CDR3 sequences, with around a third observed a single time. Sequences were obtained from cord blood. These receptors were obtained from a newborn girl in good health. The CDR3 runs from the conserved cysteine through the conserved F or W. Fields, in order: CDR3 protein, V gene.

CDR3aa: CASIPFGDPDTQYF
v_gene: TRBV5-6

CDR3aa: CASSQVGGGAHEQYF
v_gene: TRBV3-1

CDR3aa: CASSLDLAGGHTGELFF
v_gene: TRBV11-2

CDR3aa: CASSQTEGQRYGYTF
v_gene: TRBV4-1

CDR3aa: CSATDPGSVLPNTEAFF
v_gene: TRBV20-1

CDR3aa: CASSEASGSVNEQFF
v_gene: TRBV2

CDR3aa: CAISESAGGYNEQYF
v_gene: TRBV10-3

CDR3aa: CSAREVTGVFDEQYF
v_gene: TRBV20-1

CDR3aa: CASSLDTGGYEQYF
v_gene: TRBV12-3/TRBV12-4

CDR3aa: CASSYSTQARNIQYF
v_gene: TRBV6-6

CDR3aa: CRALAEGLEQYF
v_gene: TRBV20-1

CDR3aa: CASSPFPGLAGNAQFF
v_gene: TRBV3-1

CDR3aa: CASSWGQTGSEQYF
v_gene: TRBV27

CDR3aa: CASSYAYGYTF
v_gene: TRBV6-2/TRBV6-3

CDR3aa: CSVEAPSTSGSLETQYF
v_gene: TRBV29-1

CDR3aa: CASSLVRGGILTDTQYF
v_gene: TRBV11-2

CDR3aa: CASSPTGGRSETQFF
v_gene: TRBV18

CDR3aa: CSARGTGLIQETQYF
v_gene: TRBV20-1

CDR3aa: CASSQVRRMGGNEKLFF
v_gene: TRBV4-1

CDR3aa: CASSPHQIDKDLYGYTF
v_gene: TRBV5-1

CDR3aa: CASSSADSGSPYNEQFF
v_gene: TRBV2

CDR3aa: CAISDIEGMGGEQYF
v_gene: TRBV10-3

CDR3aa: CASNPAATGGNEKLFF
v_gene: TRBV6-6

CDR3aa: CASRTSTYNEQFF
v_gene: TRBV6-5

CDR3aa: CASSPGTSGVRSSEQYF
v_gene: TRBV12-3/TRBV12-4

CDR3aa: CSARGTVATDTQYF
v_gene: TRBV20-1

CDR3aa: CASSLFSQGDYGYTF
v_gene: TRBV7-8

CDR3aa: CASSEPWQGTDTQYF
v_gene: TRBV28

CDR3aa: CASSPRGSGYEQYF
v_gene: TRBV3-1

CDR3aa: CASSSTVGNTQYF
v_gene: TRBV9

CDR3aa: CASSQDSLAGGNLETQYF
v_gene: TRBV4-2

CDR3aa: CSARGARQGGSTDTQYF
v_gene: TRBV20-1

CDR3aa: CASSFRLAGGLFHEQFF
v_gene: TRBV7-9

CDR3aa: CASSFRGPNYEQYF
v_gene: TRBV28

CDR3aa: CSASDGIYEQYF
v_gene: TRBV20-1

CDR3aa: CASSLSGLAGKVNEQFF
v_gene: TRBV12-3/TRBV12-4

CDR3aa: CASSLNRGFYEQYF
v_gene: TRBV5-1

CDR3aa: CASSLGDRGFGNTIYF
v_gene: TRBV5-1

CDR3aa: CSARVPDGYNSPLHF
v_gene: TRBV20-1

CDR3aa: CASSLLGSNTEAFF
v_gene: TRBV5-1

CDR3aa: CASSFHGSFSDTQYF
v_gene: TRBV12-3/TRBV12-4

CDR3aa: CASTPFHGEGEQYF
v_gene: TRBV6-6

CDR3aa: CASSYIVHTGGDDGAFF
v_gene: TRBV6-6